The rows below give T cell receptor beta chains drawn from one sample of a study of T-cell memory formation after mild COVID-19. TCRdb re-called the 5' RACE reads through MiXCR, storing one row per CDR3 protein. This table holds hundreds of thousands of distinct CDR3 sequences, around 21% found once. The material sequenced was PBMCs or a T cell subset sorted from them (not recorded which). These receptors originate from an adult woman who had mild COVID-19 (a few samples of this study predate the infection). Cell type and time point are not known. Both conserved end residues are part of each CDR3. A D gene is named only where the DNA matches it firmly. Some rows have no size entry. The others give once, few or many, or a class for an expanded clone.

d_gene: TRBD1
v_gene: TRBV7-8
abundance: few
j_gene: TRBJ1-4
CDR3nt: TGTGCCAGCAGCCGACTTCACAGGGGAGCTAATGAAAAACTGTTTTTT
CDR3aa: CASSRLHRGANEKLFF

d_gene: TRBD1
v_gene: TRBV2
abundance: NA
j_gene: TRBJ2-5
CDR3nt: TGTGCCAGCAGGACCACAGGGGTCCAAGAGACCCAGTACTTC
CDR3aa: CASRTTGVQETQYF

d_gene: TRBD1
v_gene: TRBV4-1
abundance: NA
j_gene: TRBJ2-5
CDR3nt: TGCGCCAGCAGCAAGGGACAGGGGGGCCAAGAGACCCAGTACTTC
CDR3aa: CASSKGQGGQETQYF

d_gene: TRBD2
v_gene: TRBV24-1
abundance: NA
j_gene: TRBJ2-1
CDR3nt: TGTGCCACCAGTGAGGTAGGGTTAGCGGGCGGTGAGCAGTTCTTC
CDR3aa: CATSEVGLAGGEQFF

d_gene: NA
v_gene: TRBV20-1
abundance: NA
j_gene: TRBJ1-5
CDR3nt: TGCAGTGCTGCTACGGGACCGAGAAATCAGCCCCAGCATTTT
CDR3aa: CSAATGPRNQPQHF

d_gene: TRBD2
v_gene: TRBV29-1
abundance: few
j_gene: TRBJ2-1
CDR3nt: TGCAGCGTTGAATGGGGTAGCGGGTTCGACAATGAGCAGTTCTTC
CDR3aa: CSVEWGSGFDNEQFF

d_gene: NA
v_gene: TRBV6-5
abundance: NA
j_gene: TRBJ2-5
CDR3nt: TGTGCCAGCAGTTACTCACCAGGGGGGATGGAGACCCAGTACTTC
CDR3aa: CASSYSPGGMETQYF

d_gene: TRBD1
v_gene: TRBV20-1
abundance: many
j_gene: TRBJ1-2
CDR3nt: TGCAGTGCTCCTGACAGGGGACCTAACTATGGCTACACCTTC
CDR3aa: CSAPDRGPNYGYTF

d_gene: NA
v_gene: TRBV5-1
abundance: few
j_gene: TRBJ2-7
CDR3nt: TGCGCCAGCAGCGTAGGTGGGAACTGGGGCTCCCACGAGCAGTACTTC
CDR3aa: CASSVGGNWGSHEQYF

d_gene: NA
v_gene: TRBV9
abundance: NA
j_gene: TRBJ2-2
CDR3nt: TGTGACAGCAGCGCTGTTACCAGTCCGAACACCGGGGAGCTGTTTTTT
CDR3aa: CDSSAVTSPNTGELFF

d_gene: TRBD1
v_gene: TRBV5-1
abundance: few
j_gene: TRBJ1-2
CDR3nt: TGCGCCAGCAACCAGGGGACAGACACAAACTATGGCTACACCTTC
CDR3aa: CASNQGTDTNYGYTF

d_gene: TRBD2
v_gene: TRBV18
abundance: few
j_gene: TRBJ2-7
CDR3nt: TGTGCCAGCTCACCACCGCTAGCGGGGGCCTACGAGCAGTACTTC
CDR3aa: CASSPPLAGAYEQYF

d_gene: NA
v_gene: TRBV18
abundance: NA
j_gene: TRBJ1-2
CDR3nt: TGTGCCAGCTCACCCAAGACAGGTAGCCATGGCTACACCTTC
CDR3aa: CASSPKTGSHGYTF

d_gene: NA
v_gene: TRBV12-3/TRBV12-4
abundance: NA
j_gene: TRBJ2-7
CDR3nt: TGTGCCAGCAGTTTACCTGGAGTCTACGAGCAGTACTTC
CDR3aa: CASSLPGVYEQYF

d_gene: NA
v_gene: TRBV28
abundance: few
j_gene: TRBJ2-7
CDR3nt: TGTGCCAGCAGTTTCTTTTTTCTTAACGAGCAGTACTTC
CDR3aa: CASSFFFLNEQYF

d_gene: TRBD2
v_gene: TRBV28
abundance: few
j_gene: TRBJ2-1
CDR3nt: TGTGCCAGCAGTTCCCTTCGGGAGGCTAACAATGAGCAGTTCTTC
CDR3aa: CASSSLREANNEQFF

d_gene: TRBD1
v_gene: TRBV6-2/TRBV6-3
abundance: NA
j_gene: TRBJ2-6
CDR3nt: TGTGCCAGCAGAGAGACAGGGAGCTTGGGGGCCAACGTCCTGACTTTC
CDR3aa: CASRETGSLGANVLTF

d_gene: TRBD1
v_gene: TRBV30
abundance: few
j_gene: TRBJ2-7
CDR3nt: TGTGCCTGGAGTGTAAACACAGGGGGCTACGAGCAGTACTTC
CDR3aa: CAWSVNTGGYEQYF

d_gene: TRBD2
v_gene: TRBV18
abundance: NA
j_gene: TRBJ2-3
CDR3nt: TGTGCCAGCTCCGCCGGGACTAGCACGAATTTT
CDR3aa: CASSAGTSTNF

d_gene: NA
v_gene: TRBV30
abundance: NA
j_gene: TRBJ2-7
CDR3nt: TGTGCCTGGAGTGTACAGGGGGACTACTCCTACGAGCAGTACTTC
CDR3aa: CAWSVQGDYSYEQYF

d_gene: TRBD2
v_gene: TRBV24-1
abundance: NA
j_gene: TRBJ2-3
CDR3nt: TGTGCCACCAGTGAACTAGCGGGAAGCACAGATACGCAGTATTTT
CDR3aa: CATSELAGSTDTQYF

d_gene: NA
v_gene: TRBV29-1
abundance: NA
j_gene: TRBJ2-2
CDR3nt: TGCAGCGTGCAGGCCGCTCAAACGAACACCGGGGAGCTGTTTTTT
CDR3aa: CSVQAAQTNTGELFF

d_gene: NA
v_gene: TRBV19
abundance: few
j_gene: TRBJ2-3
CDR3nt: TGTGCCACCCTAAGACCGGGCGCAGATACGCAGTATTTT
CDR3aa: CATLRPGADTQYF